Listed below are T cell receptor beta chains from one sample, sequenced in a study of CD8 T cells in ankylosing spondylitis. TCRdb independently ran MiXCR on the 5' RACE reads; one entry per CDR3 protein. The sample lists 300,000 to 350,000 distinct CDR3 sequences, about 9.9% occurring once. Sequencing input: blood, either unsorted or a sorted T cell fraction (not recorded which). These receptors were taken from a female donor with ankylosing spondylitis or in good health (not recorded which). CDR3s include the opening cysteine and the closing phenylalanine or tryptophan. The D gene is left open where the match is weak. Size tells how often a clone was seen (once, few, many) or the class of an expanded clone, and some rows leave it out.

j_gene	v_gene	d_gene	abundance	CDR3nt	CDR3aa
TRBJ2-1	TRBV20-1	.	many	TGCAGTGCTAGACTAGCCCTAAATGTGGAGCAGTTCTTC	CSARLALNVEQFF
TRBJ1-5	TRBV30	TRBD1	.	TGTGCCTGGAGTGTCTCAGGGGGCGGTCAGCCCCAGCATTTT	CAWSVSGGGQPQHF
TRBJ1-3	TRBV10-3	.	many	TGTGCCATCAGTGGGGGAAACACCATATATTTT	CAISGGNTIYF
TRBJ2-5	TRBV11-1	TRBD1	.	TGTGCCAGCAGCTTAAGGCCCCCCGAAGACAGGGAAGAAGAGACCCAGTACTTC	CASSLRPPEDREEETQYF
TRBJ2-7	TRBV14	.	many	TGTGCCAGCAGCCAAGCTAGCACAAGCTCCTACGAGCAGTACTTC	CASSQASTSSYEQYF
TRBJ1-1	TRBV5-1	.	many	TGCGCCAGCAGCTGGGGATCGGGAATCGAAGCTTTCTTT	CASSWGSGIEAFF
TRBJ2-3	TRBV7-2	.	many	TGTGCCAGCAGCAATCGTGTGGATACGCAGTATTTT	CASSNRVDTQYF
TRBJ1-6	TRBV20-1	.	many	TGCAGTGCCGTGGGGCAGATATTGTATAATTCACCCCTCCACTTT	CSAVGQILYNSPLHF
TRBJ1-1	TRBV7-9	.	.	TGTGCCAGCAGCGGCGGACAGAAAGCTTTCTTT	CASSGGQKAFF
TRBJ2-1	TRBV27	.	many	TGTGCCAGCAGTTTAAGACTAGTGTTAAGCTCCTACAATGAGCAGTTCTTC	CASSLRLVLSSYNEQFF
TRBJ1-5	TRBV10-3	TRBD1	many	TGTGCCATTCGACAGGGTTTGAATCAGCCCCAGCATTTT	CAIRQGLNQPQHF
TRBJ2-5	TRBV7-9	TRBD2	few	TGTGCCAGCAGCCTACGGGGGGGGCTTCAAGAGACCCAGTACTTC	CASSLRGGLQETQYF
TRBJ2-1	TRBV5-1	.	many	TGCGCCAGCAGCCGCCGTGAGTTAGGGCCGAATGAGCAGTTCTTC	CASSRRELGPNEQFF
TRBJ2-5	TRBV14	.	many	TGTGCCAGCAGCCAAGATGCAACGGGGACCCAGTACTTC	CASSQDATGTQYF
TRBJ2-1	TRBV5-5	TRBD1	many	TGTGCCAGCAGCTTACGACAGGGCCGACACAATGAGCAGTTCTTC	CASSLRQGRHNEQFF
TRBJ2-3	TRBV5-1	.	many	TGCGCTGCCGGGGGACAGCGCTCAGATACGCAGTATTTT	CAAGGQRSDTQYF
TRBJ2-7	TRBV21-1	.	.	TGTGCCAGCAGCTACCGGGACAGGGTTTTCTACGAGCAGTACTTC	CASSYRDRVFYEQYF
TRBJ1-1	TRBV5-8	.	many	TGTGCCAGCAGAGACCGGACCACTGAAGCTTTCTTT	CASRDRTTEAFF
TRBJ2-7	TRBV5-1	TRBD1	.	TGCGCCAGCAGCCCGACAGGGTCCACCTACGAGCAGTACTTC	CASSPTGSTYEQYF
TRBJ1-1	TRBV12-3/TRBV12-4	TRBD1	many	TGCGCCAGCAGCCCGGGACAGGGATCCAACACTGAAGCTTTCTTT	CASSPGQGSNTEAFF
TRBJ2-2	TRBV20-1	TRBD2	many	TGCAGTGCTACCGCCCGACTAGCGGTGAACACCGGGGAGCTGTTTTTT	CSATARLAVNTGELFF
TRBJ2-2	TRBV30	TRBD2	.	TGTGCCTCACTAGCGGGAGTCGCCGGGGAGCTGTTTTTT	CASLAGVAGELFF
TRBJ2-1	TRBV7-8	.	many	TGTGCCAGCAGACTTATACAAGGAGATAGAGAGCAGTTCTTC	CASRLIQGDREQFF
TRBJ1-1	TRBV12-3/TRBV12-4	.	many	TGTGCCAGCAGTTTAAGAAGGGGTGAAGCTTTCTTT	CASSLRRGEAFF
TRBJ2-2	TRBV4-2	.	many	TGTGCCAGCAGCCAAGATTTGACAGCCCCCGGGGAGCTGTTTTTT	CASSQDLTAPGELFF
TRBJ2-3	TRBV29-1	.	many	TGCAGCGTGCCACAGGGACGAGATACGCAGTATTTT	CSVPQGRDTQYF
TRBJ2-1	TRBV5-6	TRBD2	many	TGTGCCAGCAGCTTGTGGACTAGCGGGAGGGCCTACAATGAGCAGTTCTTC	CASSLWTSGRAYNEQFF
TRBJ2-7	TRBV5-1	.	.	TGCGCCAGCAGCTTGGAGGGGGGCCGCCCATACGAGCAGTACTTC	CASSLEGGRPYEQYF
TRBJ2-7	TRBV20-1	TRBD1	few	TGCAGTGCCGAGCGAGGGGGGACAGGGTCTTATGGCGAGCAGTACTTC	CSAERGGTGSYGEQYF
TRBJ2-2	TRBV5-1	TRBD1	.	TGCGCCAGCAGCTTGGGAGGGACAGACCTCACCGGGGAGCTGTTTTTT	CASSLGGTDLTGELFF
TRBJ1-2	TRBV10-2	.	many	TGCGCCAGCAGTGCATCCGGGACAAGTCTTAACTATGGCTACACCTTC	CASSASGTSLNYGYTF
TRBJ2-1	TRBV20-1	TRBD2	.	TGCAGTGCTAGAGACTCGTCCTCCTTCACTAGCGGGGGGCCGAATGAGCAGTTCTTC	CSARDSSSFTSGGPNEQFF
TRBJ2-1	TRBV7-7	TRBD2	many	TGTGCCAGCAGCTTGGGAGCGGGAGCGTACAATGAGCAGTTCTTC	CASSLGAGAYNEQFF
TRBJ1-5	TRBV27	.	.	TGTGCCAGCAGTGGGGGGAATAGCAGTCAGCCCCAGCATTTT	CASSGGNSSQPQHF
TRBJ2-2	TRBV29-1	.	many	TGCAGCGTTAACCGGGGGAACACCGGGGAGCTGTTTTTT	CSVNRGNTGELFF
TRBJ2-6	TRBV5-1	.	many	TGCGCCAGCAGCCCTACCTCTGGGGCCAACGTCCTGACTTTC	CASSPTSGANVLTF
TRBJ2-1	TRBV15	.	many	TGTGCCACCAGCAGACCCGGGGACTACAATGAGCAGTTCTTC	CATSRPGDYNEQFF